This T cell receptor beta chain is drawn from a study of neoadjuvant anti-PD-1 for oral cavity cancer (dated by TCRdb to the early 2020s). Regarding the complete study: Before curative-intent surgical resection, most patients were given three to four biweekly doses of nivolumab at 3 mg/kg. For patients who did not progress, a fourth nivolumab dose was given around day 43, followed by definitive surgical resection on days 50-56. A roughly 35% response rate was observed in the parent correlative cohort, in which around 12 patients were included. Under RECIST 1.1, a patient counted as a responder if showing complete response, partial response or stable disease, and as a non-responder if showing progression.

The V end loses 6 bases and the J end loses 5 bases, and a stretch of 11 bases separates them. Taken from cysteine to phenylalanine, the CDR3 has 12 residues. Only CDR3 DNA remains: 36 bases, in frame from the first base. The germline V gene yields ENHRY for CDR1 and SYGVKD for CDR2. Results and caveats for the whole study, not just this receptor: After neoadjuvant nivolumab, T cell clonality (Gini index) in PBMCs was significantly higher in non-responders than in responders. TCR analyses included only three patients per response group, and the authors called for larger cohorts for validation. Higher pretreatment blood Treg/Th17 ratios correlated with both higher pretreatment blood TCRbeta clonality and lower post-treatment tumor TCRbeta clonality.

The sample's time point label, in plain terms: before neoadjuvant nivolumab. None of the patients had received prior systemic or radiation treatment, and all were newly diagnosed with stage II-IVA oral cavity squamous cell carcinoma. The cohort was composed of patients with HPV-negative, locally advanced oral cavity squamous cell carcinoma. Peripheral blood mononuclear cells were analyzed directly and were not maintained or expanded in culture. Samples came from a longitudinal correlative study of a single-arm phase II trial of neoadjuvant nivolumab in oral cavity squamous cell carcinoma. Genomic DNA-based TCRbeta sequencing was performed on subject-matched pre- and post-treatment PBMCs and tumors from three responders and three non-responders. Peripheral blood mononuclear cells were drawn once before nivolumab treatment and a second time after treatment, when surgery took place. Genomic DNA was isolated from PBMCs using the Maxwell RSC DNA from Cells kit.

A word on this clone: Its antigen remains undetermined. No base quality values were provided; no much bigger clone lies one nucleotide off.

For deep sequencing, each PBMC sample was run in six replicates, with libraries mostly built from approximately 500 ng of input genomic DNA. The immunoSEQ hsTCRbeta kit was used to prepare TCRbeta libraries according to the manufacturer's instructions. The finished libraries were brought together in one pool at approximately 3 nM, which was then read using an Illumina NovaSeq 6000 S4 flow cell. From the authors' description of their analysis: The immunoSEQ Analyzer handled quality control and preprocessing of the raw data. The analysis was limited to productive rearrangements, and each clonotype was defined by a unique CDR3 amino acid sequence. Repertoire clonality was estimated as the Gini-Simpson index, which was calculated using the R package tcR. Student's t test was used to compare Gini indices, and Pearson correlation was used to assess associations with tumor size change. The table was pulled from immuneACCESS by TCRdb, which kept in-frame rearrangements only. Such tables lose some clones; where checked, under half of the loss comes from unresolved V genes, and the rest has no known cause. From that table come the V and J calls and clone size; the DNA was used to work out D and trimming. Recorded for this sample are about 18,000 clones; 65% to 85% of them occurred a single time. The ten biggest clones cover 2.7% of the sample.

The input for sequencing was PBMCs, taken before nivolumab (anti-PD-1) treatment. In this chain, TRBV10-3 is recombined with TRBJ2-7; TRBD1 might be the D gene, on 6 matching bases. This TCR was sampled from a person aged 35-79 years with oral cavity squamous cell carcinoma. The CDR3 protein is CAIRRTADEQYF. The nucleotide sequence is TGTGCCATCAGGCGGACAGCGGACGAGCAGTACTTC.